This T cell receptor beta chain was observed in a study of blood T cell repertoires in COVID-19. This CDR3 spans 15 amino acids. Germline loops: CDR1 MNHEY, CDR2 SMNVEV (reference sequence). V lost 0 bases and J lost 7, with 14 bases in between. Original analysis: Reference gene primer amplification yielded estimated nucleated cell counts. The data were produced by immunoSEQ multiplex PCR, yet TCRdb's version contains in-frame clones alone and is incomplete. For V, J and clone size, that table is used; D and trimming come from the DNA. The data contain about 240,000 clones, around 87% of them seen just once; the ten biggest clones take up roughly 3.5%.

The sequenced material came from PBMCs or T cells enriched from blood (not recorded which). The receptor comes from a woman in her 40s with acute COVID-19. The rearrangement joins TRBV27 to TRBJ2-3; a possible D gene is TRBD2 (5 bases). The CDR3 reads CASSLSPSLGYTQYF. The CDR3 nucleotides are TGTGCCAGCAGTTTATCGCCTAGCTTGGGTTATACGCAGTATTTT.